This T cell receptor (beta chain) was obtained from a study of CD8 T cells in Susac syndrome. Broader study findings: It was acknowledged in the study that the number of individuals who were included in its TCR sequencing and HLA analysis was relatively small.

As for this clonotype: Its target is not known.

CD8+ and CD4+ T cells from blood underwent TCR beta sequencing, which was carried out in a high-throughput format. Negative isolation was used for CD8+ and CD4+ T cells, and FACS enrichment was applied to TEMRA cells. This CDR3 contains 12 residues. The germline gives CDR1 LNHNV, CDR2 YYDKDF (reference sequence). Trimming cost V 2 bases and J 9 bases, with 8 bases left between them. A quantity of about 0.5 to 1 ug RNA underwent reverse transcription using random hexamers. The amplification used immunoSEQ multiplex PCR on TCR beta CDR3; it spanned 54 Vbeta and 13 Jbeta. TCRdb used MiXCR to reprocess the immunoSEQ multiplex PCR reads, holding one entry per CDR3 protein. This sample yields 150,000 to 200,000 distinct CDR3 sequences, of which approximately 94% are seen a single time; roughly 0.099% belongs to the top ten.

The sequenced sample was CD4+ T cells from PBMCs. The TCR sequence derives from a human donor with multiple sclerosis. J is TRBJ2-1 and V is TRBV15; a possible D gene is TRBD2 (5 bases). Here the CDR3 reads CATSRQAGEQFF. The CDR3 DNA is TGTGCCACCAGCAGACAGGCGGGTGAGCAGTTCTTC.